This T cell receptor beta chain was captured in a study of human versus mouse CDR3 diversity and MHC coevolution. Findings and limits, study-wide: iCHAO1 estimated the human TCR beta repertoire at roughly 1.5 million clonotypes. Clonal inequality was lowest in most of the three human donors.

For this clone: Its cognate antigen is unknown.

Naive CD4 T cells, CD45RO-negative and CD62L-positive, were flow-sorted from PBMCs. This table comes from immunoSEQ multiplex PCR, and its TCRdb copy is limited to in-frame clones, with some not included. The data contain tens of thousands of clones, roughly 94% of them singletons. V was clipped by 0 bases and J by 5 bases; unmatched bases: 4. Germline CDR1 MNHEY, CDR2 SVGAGI. The CDR3 runs 16 residues. The rearrangement uses TRBV6-5 and TRBJ2-2; 9 bases align to TRBD1. The TCR comes from a person in their sixties or seventies in good health. Sequencing was done on a sample of naive CD4+ T cells from blood. Subset here: CD45RO-negative CD62L-positive naive CD4 T cells. In nucleotides, the CDR3 is TGTGCCAGCAGTTACTCCGACAGGGGGGTAACCGGGGAGCTGTTTTTT. The encoded protein is CASSYSDRGVTGELFF.